Listed below are T cell receptor beta chains from one sample, sequenced in a study of T cells in Graves' hyperthyroidism and ophthalmopathy. TCRdb re-derived calls from the multiplex PCR reads in MiXCR, one entry per CDR3 protein. The sample has fewer than 650,000 distinct CDR3 sequences, approximately 49% seen once. Sequenced: peripheral blood or thyroid tissue (not recorded which). The source of these receptors is an adult woman with Graves' disease, either hyperthyroidism or ophthalmopathy (not recorded which). The conserved cysteine and the conserved F or W are not part of the CDR3 here. D genes are given only for firm matches.

>TRBJ1-1|.|12|TRBV10-3
AVTEDTTYTEAF
>TRBJ1-2|TRBD1|13|TRBV6-5
ASSYEGQGNYGYT
>TRBJ1-2|TRBD1|12|TRBV9
ASSTRQGRWGYA
>TRBJ1-5|.|12|TRBV7-9
ASSLQGPNQPQH
>TRBJ1-5|.|22|TRBV7-6
ASSGLAGRNEQFFGPGGIQPQH
>TRBJ1-1|.|12|TRBV29-1
SVWGEGRDTEAF
>TRBJ1-2|.|10|TRBV7-8
ASSLAPFSDS
>TRBJ2-5|.|11|TRBV7-9
ASSLGIQGTQY
>TRBJ2-1|.|11|TRBV10-1
ASSESSRSEQF
>TRBJ2-5|TRBD2|12|TRBV5-6
ASSLAGAGKTQY
>TRBJ2-7|.|10|TRBV12-3/TRBV12-4
ASSPDQYEQY
>TRBJ2-5|.|15|TRBV7-9
ASSLWSTAGGQETQY
>TRBJ2-1|TRBD2|13|TRBV5-1
ASSTGLANVDEQF
>TRBJ2-7|.|11|TRBV12-3/TRBV12-4
ASSLEVRNEQY
>TRBJ1-3|TRBD1|13|TRBV19
ASSQDQGAGNTIY
>TRBJ2-2|.|13|TRBV10-3
AISLQGADTGELF
>TRBJ1-1|.|12|TRBV2
ASSDGRMNTEAF
>TRBJ1-2|.|7|TRBV2
ALEYGYT
>TRBJ2-5|.|12|TRBV11-2
ASSSTGLGETQY
>TRBJ1-2|.|11|TRBV10-3
AISDHTNYGYT
>TRBJ2-1|.|10|TRBV25-1
ASSGGDNEQF
>TRBJ1-3|.|13|TRBV3-1
ASSQVPPSRNTIY
>TRBJ2-7|.|12|TRBV20-1
SASAGGRYYEQY
>TRBJ1-2|.|12|TRBV11-2
ASSQDWEQGSLD
>TRBJ2-7|.|13|TRBV7-9
ASSPRGGGYYEQY
>TRBJ1-3|.|12|TRBV12-3/TRBV12-4
ASRIRRVGNTIY
>TRBJ1-2|.|11|TRBV4-1
ASSLDRWGSYT
>TRBJ2-5|.|12|TRBV7-2
ASSRDGPQETQY
>TRBJ2-7|TRBD1|14|TRBV9
ASSVTQTQGAGEQY
>TRBJ1-1|.|14|TRBV10-3
AISEFAMEMNTEAF
>TRBJ1-2|.|12|TRBV9
ASSVGQQGEGYT
>TRBJ1-3|TRBD1|11|TRBV29-1
SVGGTEINTIY
>TRBJ1-1|.|12|TRBV30
AWSVEGRNTEAF
>TRBJ1-5|.|11|TRBV11-3
ASSFTGKGPQH
>TRBJ1-1|.|13|TRBV5-1
ASSFQGRGNTEAF
>TRBJ2-5|TRBD1|13|TRBV4-1
ASSPFGTARETQY
>TRBJ2-5|TRBD2|15|TRBV7-9
ASSPFGSGSHQGTQY
>TRBJ1-1|.|9|TRBV10-2
ASARATEAF
>TRBJ1-2|.|12|TRBV15
ATSTETGIYGYT
>TRBJ1-1|.|12|TRBV10-3
AISESARLTEAF
>TRBJ2-5|.|9|TRBV3-1
ASTTKETQY
>TRBJ1-4|.|13|TRBV7-8
ASSFGTSRGNEQF
>TRBJ1-1|.|13|TRBV25-1
ASSGITGGRTEAF
>TRBJ2-2|TRBD1|14|TRBV18
ASSPPGTVNTGELF
>TRBJ1-2|TRBD1|12|TRBV29-1
SVEGGQGFYGYT
>TRBJ1-2|.|10|TRBV12-3/TRBV12-4
ASSLRGIGYT
>TRBJ2-2|.|12|TRBV7-3
ASSPRSAPGELF
>TRBJ1-2|.|12|TRBV7-9
ASSLGQDDYGYT
>TRBJ1-5|.|14|TRBV6-1
ASSDPMTRVGQPQH
>TRBJ1-1|TRBD1|11|TRBV5-8
ASSLVQGATAF
>TRBJ1-4|.|14|TRBV7-2
ASSLDRGPTNEKLF
>TRBJ2-7|TRBD1|13|TRBV19
ASSIIGQGIGEQY
>TRBJ1-6|.|14|TRBV7-2
ASSSPPFRGDSPLH
>TRBJ1-5|.|11|TRBV20-1
SASSAPNQPQH
>TRBJ1-2|.|12|TRBV19
ASSAGTNYYGYT
>TRBJ1-4|.|11|TRBV28
AHRAGVDEKLF
>TRBJ1-6|TRBD1|11|TRBV20-1
SAVQGGNSPLH